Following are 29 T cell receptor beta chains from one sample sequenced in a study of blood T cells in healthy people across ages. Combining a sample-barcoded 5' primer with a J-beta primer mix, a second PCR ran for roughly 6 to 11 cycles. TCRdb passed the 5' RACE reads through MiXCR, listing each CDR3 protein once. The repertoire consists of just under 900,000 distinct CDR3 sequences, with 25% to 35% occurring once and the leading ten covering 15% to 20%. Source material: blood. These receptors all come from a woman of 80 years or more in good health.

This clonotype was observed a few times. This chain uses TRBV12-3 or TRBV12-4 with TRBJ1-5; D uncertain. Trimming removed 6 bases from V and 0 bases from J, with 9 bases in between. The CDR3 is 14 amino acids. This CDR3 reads CASRSDPSNQPQHF. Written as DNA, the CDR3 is TGTGCCAGCAGATCAGACCCTAGCAATCAGCCCCAGCATTTT.

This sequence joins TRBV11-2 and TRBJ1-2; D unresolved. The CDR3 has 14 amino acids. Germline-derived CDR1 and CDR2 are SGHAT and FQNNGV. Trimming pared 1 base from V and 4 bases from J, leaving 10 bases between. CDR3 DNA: TGTGCCAGCAGCTTAGCAGAAGCAGGCTATGGCTACACCTTC. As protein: CASSLAEAGYGYTF.

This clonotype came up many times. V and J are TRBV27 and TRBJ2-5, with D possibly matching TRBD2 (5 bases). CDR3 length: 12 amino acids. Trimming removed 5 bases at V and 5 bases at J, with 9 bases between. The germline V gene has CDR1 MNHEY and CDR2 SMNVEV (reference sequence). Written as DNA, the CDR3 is TGTGCCAGCAGTACGGACTTGGAGACCCAGTACTTC. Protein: CASSTDLETQYF.

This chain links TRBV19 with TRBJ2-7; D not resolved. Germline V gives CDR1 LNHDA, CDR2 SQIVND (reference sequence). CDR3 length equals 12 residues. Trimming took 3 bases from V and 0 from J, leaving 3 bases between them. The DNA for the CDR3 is TGTGCCAGTAGTATGAACTCCTACGAGCAGTACTTC. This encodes CASSMNSYEQYF.

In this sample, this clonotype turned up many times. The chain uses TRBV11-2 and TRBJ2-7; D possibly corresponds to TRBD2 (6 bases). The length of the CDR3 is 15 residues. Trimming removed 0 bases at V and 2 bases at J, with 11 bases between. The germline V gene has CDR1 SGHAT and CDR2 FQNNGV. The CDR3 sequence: CASSLEGGSPYEQYF. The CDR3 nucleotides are TGTGCCAGCAGCTTAGAGGGAGGAAGCCCCTACGAGCAGTACTTC. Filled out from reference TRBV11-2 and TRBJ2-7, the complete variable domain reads EAGVAQSPRYKIIEKRQSVAFWCNPISGHATLYWYQQILGQGPKLLIQFQNNGVVDDSQLPKDRFSAERLKGVDSTLKIQPAKLEDSAVYLCASSLEGGSPYEQYFGPGTRLTVT.

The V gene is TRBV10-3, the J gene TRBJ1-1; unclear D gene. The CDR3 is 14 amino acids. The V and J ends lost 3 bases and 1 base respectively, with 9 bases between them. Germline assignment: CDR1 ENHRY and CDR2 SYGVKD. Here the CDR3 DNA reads TGTGCCATCAGTGATCTCGGAACGAACACTGAAGCTTTCTTT. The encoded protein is CAISDLGTNTEAFF.

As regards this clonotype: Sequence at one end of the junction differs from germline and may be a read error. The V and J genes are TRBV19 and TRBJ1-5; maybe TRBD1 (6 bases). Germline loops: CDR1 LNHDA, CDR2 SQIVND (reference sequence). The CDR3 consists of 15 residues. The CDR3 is CANSIKGVGNQPQHF. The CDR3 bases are TGTGCCAATAGTATTAAGGGGGTTGGCAATCAGCCCCAGCATTTT.

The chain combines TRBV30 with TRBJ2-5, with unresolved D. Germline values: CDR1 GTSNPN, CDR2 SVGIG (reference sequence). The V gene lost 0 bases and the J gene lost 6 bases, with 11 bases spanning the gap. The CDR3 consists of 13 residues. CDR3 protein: CAWSVSLGKTQYF. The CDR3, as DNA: TGTGCCTGGAGTGTATCCCTGGGGAAGACCCAGTACTTC. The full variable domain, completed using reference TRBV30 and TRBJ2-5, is SQTIHQWPATLVQPVGSPLSLECTVEGTSNPNLYWYRQAAGRGLQLLFYSVGIGQISSEVPQNLSASRPQDRQFILSSKKLLLSDSGFYLCAWSVSLGKTQYFGPGTRLLVL.

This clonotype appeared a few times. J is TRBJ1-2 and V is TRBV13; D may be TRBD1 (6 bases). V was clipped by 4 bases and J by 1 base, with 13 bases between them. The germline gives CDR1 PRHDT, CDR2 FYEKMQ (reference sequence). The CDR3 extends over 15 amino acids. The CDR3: CASSSRHRDNYGYTF. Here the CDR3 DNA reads TGTGCCAGCAGCTCCAGGCACAGGGATAACTATGGCTACACCTTC.

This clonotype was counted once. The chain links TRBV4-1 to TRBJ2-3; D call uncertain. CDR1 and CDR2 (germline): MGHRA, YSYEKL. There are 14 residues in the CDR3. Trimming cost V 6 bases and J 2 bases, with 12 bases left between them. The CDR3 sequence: CASSTYSSTDTQYF. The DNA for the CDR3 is TGCGCCAGCAGTACCTACAGTTCCACAGATACGCAGTATTTT.

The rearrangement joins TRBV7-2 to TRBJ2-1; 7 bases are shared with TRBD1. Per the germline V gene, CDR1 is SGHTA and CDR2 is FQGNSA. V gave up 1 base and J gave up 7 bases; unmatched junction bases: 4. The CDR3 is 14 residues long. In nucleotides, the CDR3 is TGTGCCAGCAGCTTAGGTCACAGGGGTAATGAGCAGTTCTTC. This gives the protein CASSLGHRGNEQFF.

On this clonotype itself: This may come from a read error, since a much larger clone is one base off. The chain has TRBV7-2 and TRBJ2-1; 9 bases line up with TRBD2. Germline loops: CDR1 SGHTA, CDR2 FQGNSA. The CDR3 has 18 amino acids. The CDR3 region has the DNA TGTGCCAGCAGCTTAAAGCGGGGGGCCTTTAGCTCCTACAATGAGCGGTTCTTC. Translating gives CASSLKRGAFSSYNERFF.

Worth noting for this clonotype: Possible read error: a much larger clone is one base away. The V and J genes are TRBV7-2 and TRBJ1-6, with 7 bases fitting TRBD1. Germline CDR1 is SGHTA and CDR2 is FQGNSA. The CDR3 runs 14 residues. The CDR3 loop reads CASSPHRGDSLLHF. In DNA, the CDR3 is TGTGCCAGCAGCCCCCACAGGGGAGATTCACTCCTCCACTTT.

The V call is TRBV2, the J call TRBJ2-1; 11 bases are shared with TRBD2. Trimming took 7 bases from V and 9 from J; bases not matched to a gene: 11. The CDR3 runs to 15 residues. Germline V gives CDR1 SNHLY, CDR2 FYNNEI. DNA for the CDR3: TGTGCCAGCAATAGGGGGACTAGCGGATCGGGTGAGCAGTTCTTC. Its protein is CASNRGTSGSGEQFF.

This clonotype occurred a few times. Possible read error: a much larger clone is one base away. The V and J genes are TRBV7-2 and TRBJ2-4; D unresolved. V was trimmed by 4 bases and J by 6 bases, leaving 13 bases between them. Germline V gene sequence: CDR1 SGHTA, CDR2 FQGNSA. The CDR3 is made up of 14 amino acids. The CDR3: CASSSTPLGNIQYF. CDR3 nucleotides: TGTGCCAGCAGCTCTACGCCGCTCGGAAACATTCAGTACTTC.

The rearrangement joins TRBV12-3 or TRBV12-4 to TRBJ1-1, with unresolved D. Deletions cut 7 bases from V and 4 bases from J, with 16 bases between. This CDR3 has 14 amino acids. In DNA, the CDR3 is TGTGCCAGCAAGGTTGCGGGTTACCCCACTGAAGCTTTCTTT. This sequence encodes CASKVAGYPTEAFF.

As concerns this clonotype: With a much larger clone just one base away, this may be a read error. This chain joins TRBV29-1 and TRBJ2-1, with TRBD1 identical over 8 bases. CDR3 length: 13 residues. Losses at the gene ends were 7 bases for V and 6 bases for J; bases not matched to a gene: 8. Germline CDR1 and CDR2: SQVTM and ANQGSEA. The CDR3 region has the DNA TGCAGCGGGGGGCAGGGGGCACGCAATGAGCAGTTCTTC. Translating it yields CSGGQGARNEQFF.

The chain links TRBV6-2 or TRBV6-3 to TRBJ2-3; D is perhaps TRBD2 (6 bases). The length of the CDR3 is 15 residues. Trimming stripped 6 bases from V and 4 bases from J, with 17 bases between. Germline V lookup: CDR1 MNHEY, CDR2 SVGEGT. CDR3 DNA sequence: TGTGCCAGCAGGACCGCGGGGTCGGGGTCAGATACGCAGTATTTT. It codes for CASRTAGSGSDTQYF.

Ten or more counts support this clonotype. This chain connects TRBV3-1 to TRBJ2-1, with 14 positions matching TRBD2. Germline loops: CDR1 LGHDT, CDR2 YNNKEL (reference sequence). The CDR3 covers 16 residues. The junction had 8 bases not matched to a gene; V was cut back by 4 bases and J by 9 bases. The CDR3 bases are TGTGCCAGCAGCCCGGGACTAGCGGGGGCAGGCGGTGAGCAGTTCTTC. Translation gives CASSPGLAGAGGEQFF.

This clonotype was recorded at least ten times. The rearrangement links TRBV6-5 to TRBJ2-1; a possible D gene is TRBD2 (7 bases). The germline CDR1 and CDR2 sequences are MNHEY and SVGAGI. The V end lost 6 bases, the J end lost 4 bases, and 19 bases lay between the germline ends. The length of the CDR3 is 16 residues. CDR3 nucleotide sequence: TGTGCCAGCAGCTACGGGAGGACAGTGGTATACAATGAGCAGTTCTTC. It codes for CASSYGRTVVYNEQFF.

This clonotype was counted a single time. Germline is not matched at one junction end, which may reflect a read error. CDR3 residues: CVSSPRPWTGAGSYEQYF. CDR3 bases: TGTGTCAGCAGCCCACGGCCCTGGACAGGGGCTGGATCCTACGAGCAGTACTTC. This chain links TRBV7-2 with TRBJ2-5, with 9 positions matching TRBD1. With the DNA end fitting TRBJ2-7 better, the J assignment may be wrong. CDR3 size: 18 residues. Germline V gene sequence: CDR1 SGHTA, CDR2 FQGNSA.

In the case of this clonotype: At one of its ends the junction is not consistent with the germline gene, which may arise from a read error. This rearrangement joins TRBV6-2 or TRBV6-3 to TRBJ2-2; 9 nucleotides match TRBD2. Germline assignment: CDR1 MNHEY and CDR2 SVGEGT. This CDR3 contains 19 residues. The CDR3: CASSKPPRERGDGTWELFF. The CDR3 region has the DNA TGTGCCAGCAGTAAACCCCCAAGGGAGCGGGGGGACGGCACCTGGGAGCTGTTTTTT.

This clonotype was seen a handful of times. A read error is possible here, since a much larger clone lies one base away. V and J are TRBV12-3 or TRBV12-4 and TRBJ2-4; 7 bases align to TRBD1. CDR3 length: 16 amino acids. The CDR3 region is CASSFEGARSKNVQYF. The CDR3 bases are TGTGCCAGCAGTTTTGAGGGGGCGCGAAGCAAAAACGTTCAGTACTTC.

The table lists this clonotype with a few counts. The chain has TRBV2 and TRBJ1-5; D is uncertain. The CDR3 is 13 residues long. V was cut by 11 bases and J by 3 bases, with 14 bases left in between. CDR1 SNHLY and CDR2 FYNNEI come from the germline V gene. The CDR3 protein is CAGMADYNQPQHF. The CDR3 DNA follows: TGTGCCGGAATGGCAGATTACAATCAGCCCCAGCATTTT.

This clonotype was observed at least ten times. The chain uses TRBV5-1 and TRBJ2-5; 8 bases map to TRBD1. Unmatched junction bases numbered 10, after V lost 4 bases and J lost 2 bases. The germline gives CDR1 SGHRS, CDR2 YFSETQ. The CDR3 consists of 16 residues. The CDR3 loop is CASSRQAGGRQETQYF. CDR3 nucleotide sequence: TGCGCCAGCAGCCGACAGGCAGGGGGCCGTCAAGAGACCCAGTACTTC.

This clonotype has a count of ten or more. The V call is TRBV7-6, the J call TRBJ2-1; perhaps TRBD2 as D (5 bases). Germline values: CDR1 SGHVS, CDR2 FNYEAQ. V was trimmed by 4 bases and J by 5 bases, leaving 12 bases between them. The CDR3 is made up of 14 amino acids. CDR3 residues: CASSSTRGNNEQFF. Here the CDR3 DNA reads TGTGCCAGCAGCTCTACTCGGGGTAACAATGAGCAGTTCTTC.

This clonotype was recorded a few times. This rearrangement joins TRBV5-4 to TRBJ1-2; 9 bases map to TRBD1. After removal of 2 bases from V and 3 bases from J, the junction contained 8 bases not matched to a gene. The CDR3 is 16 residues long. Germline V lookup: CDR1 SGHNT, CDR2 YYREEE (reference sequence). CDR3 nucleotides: TGTGCCAGCAGCTTTAAAAGGACAGGGGTAGACTATGGCTACACCTTC. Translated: CASSFKRTGVDYGYTF.

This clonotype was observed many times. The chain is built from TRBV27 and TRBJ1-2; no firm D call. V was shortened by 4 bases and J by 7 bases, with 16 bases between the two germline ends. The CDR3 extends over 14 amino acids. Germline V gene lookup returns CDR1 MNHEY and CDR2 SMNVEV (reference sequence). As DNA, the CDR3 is TGTGCCAGCAGTTCAAGCGAGACATATCGTGGCTACACCTTC. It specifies CASSSSETYRGYTF.

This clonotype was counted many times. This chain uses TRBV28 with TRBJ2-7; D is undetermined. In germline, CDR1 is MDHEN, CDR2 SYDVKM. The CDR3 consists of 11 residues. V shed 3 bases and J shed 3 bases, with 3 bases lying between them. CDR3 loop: CASSFVYEQYF. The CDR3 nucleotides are TGTGCCAGCAGTTTTGTCTACGAGCAGTACTTC.